Included here is one T cell receptor (beta chain) sequence, with context. Its specificity is not known. This table comes from immunoSEQ multiplex PCR, and its TCRdb copy is limited to in-frame clones, with some not included. The sample shows approximately 16,000 clones, roughly 85% of them seen only once. V trimming: 3 bases; J trimming: 7 bases; junction bases outside the gene matches: 4. CDR3 length: 13 residues. CDR1 is SGHTA, CDR2 FQGNSA, per germline. The record originates from a study of T cells in localized non-small cell lung cancer. Study conclusions and caveats: Among the tissues sampled, uninvolved adjacent lung had the highest T cell clonality, above tumor. Detection in adjacent lung was observed for a median around 50 of the top 100 tumor clones. Patients showing higher blood T cell density tended to see longer overall survival.

This clonotype originated in a female donor over 55 with stage I squamous cell lung carcinoma. The rearrangement joins TRBV7-2 to TRBJ1-2; 8 positions agree with TRBD1. The sample consisted of peripheral blood, taken before any cancer treatment. The CDR3 spells CASSFFTGGGYTF. The CDR3 nucleotides are TGTGCCAGCAGCTTTTTCACAGGGGGTGGCTACACCTTC.